This T cell receptor (beta chain) was found in a study of cytomegalovirus exposure and HLA in healthy donors. Study-wide results and limits: Cytomegalovirus-associated status was assigned to approximately 160 TCR beta chains.

The primer mix had 60 Vbeta and 13 Jbeta primers. The protocol was immunoSEQ multiplex PCR, while the TCRdb copy is restricted to in-frame clones and leaves out a portion. The data show some 130,000 clones, with around 81% seen just once and around 2% held by the top ten. Remarks on this clone: The target antigen is unknown.

The receptor's source is a woman aged 50 to 60 in good health and CMV-seronegative. The sample taken for sequencing was PBMCs.

The CDR3 coding sequence is TGTGCCAGCAGTTTGGCTAGCGGCGGGAGTTACACCGGGGAGCTGTTTTTT. Translating it yields CASSLASGGSYTGELFF. The chain uses TRBV27 and TRBJ2-2; TRBD2 matches at 7 bases. The V gene's germline CDR1 is MNHEY and CDR2 SMNVEV (reference sequence). After removal of 3 bases from V and 3 bases from J, the junction contained 10 bases not matched to a gene. The CDR3 loop spans 17 amino acids.